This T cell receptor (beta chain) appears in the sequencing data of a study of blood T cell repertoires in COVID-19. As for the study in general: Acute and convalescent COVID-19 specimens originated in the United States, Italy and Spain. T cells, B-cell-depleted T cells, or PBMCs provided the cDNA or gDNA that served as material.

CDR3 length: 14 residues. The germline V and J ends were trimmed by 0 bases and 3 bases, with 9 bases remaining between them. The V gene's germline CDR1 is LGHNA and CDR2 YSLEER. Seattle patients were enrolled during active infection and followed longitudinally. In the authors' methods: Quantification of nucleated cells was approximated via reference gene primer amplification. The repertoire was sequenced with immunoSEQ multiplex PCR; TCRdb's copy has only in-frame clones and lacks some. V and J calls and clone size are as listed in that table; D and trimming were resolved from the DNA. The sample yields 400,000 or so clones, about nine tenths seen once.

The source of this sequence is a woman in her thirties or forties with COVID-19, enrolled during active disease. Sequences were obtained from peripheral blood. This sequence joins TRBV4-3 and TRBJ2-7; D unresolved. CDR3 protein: CASSQDEFDYEQYF. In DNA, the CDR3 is TGCGCCAGCAGCCAAGATGAGTTTGACTACGAGCAGTACTTC.